The 29 T cell receptor beta chains given below trace back to one sample, sequenced in a study of tumor-infiltrating lymphocytes in oesophageal squamous cell carcinoma (dated by TCRdb to the mid-2010s). Libraries were built with PCR. The sample was run on an Illumina HiSeq 2000. The raw public data were reprocessed by TCRdb itself: fastp quality trimming at Q25, MiXCR clonotype calling, in-frame beta chains only. Under each unique CDR3 protein, matching rows form one entry showing the most common genes and DNA. Across this sample there are 10,000 to 12,000 distinct CDR3 sequences, with roughly 60% seen only once. Roughly 27% of the sample rests with the top ten. The specimen sequenced was esophageal tumor tissue. The receptor source for this set is a female donor with esophageal squamous cell carcinoma.

The J gene is TRBJ2-3, the V gene TRBV27; D might be TRBD2 (5 bases). Trimming took 4 bases from V and 0 from J, leaving 14 bases between them. CDR1 and CDR2 (germline): MNHEY, SMNVEV (reference sequence). CDR3 length: 16 amino acids. This chain's CDR3 is CASSSRAVTSTDTQYF. The DNA for the CDR3 is TGTGCCAGCAGTTCGAGAGCGGTTACTAGCACAGATACGCAGTATTTT.

The chain carries TRBV7-3 and TRBJ2-1, with a weak D call TRBD2 (5 bases). The CDR3 has 13 amino acids. Germline-derived CDR1 and CDR2 are SGHTA and FQGTGA. The V gene lost 1 base and the J gene lost 9 bases, with 10 bases spanning the gap. CDR3 loop: CASSLIRDGEQFF. In nucleotides, the CDR3 is TGTGCCAGCAGCTTAATCCGGGATGGTGAGCAGTTCTTC.

The chain combines TRBV11-2 with TRBJ1-5; the match to TRBD1 covers 11 bases. Losses at the gene ends were 1 base for V and 6 bases for J; bases not matched to a gene: 14. This CDR3 is 19 amino acids long. Germline-derived CDR1 and CDR2 are SGHAT and FQNNGV. The CDR3 loop reads CASSLVGYGTGGPVQPQHF. The CDR3 coding sequence is TGTGCCAGCAGCTTAGTTGGTTACGGGACAGGGGGTCCGGTTCAGCCCCAGCATTTT.

Regarding this clonotype: No conserved phenylalanine or tryptophan ends this CDR3, so it is likely a read error. The limits of the CDR3 on the DNA are not certain, so only TCRdb's listed CDR3 is given. This chain links TRBV6-1 with TRBJ2-7; TRBD1 is taken as the D call from the table, unchecked against the DNA. The CDR3 is 18 residues long, counting both termini. Per germline, CDR1 MNHNS and CDR2 SASEGT. The CDR3 sequence: CASTPDPQGKLNGYNFGS.

The J gene is TRBJ1-6, the V gene TRBV7-9; the D gene is possibly TRBD1 (6 bases). Germline V lookup: CDR1 SEHNR, CDR2 FQNEAQ (reference sequence). This CDR3 has 17 amino acids. V was pared by 1 base and J by 14 bases, with 24 bases between. CDR3 loop: CASSLEPGQSRGLTLHF. DNA for the CDR3: TGTGCCAGCAGCTTAGAACCCGGACAGAGCCGCGGACTCACCCTCCACTTT.

The J gene is TRBJ2-1, the V gene TRBV10-2, with unresolved D. With 0 bases removed from V and 6 bases from J, the gap between germline ends came to 3 bases. This CDR3 has 12 amino acids. Germline V CDR1 and CDR2: WSHSY, SAAADI. The CDR3 sequence: CASSESANEQFF. The CDR3 DNA sequence: TGCGCCAGCAGTGAGTCGGCCAATGAGCAGTTCTTC.

In regard to this clonotype: The missing conserved phenylalanine or tryptophan at the end of this CDR3 makes a read error likely. No DNA is shown, since the ends of the CDR3 on it are uncertain; the CDR3 is the one TCRdb lists. J is TRBJ2-7 and V is TRBV5-1; TRBD1 is the table's D call, not checked against the DNA. The CDR3 region is 17 residues in length, termini included. Germline-derived CDR1 and CDR2 are SGHRS and YFSETQ. The CDR3 reads CASSLNTARVYGYTFGS.

The V and J genes are TRBV7-2 and TRBJ2-3; D ambiguous. CDR3 size: 13 residues. V lost 1 base to trimming and J lost 2 bases, with 4 bases between them. Looked up from germline, CDR1 is SGHTA and CDR2 is FQGNSA. CDR3 in DNA: TGTGCCAGCAGCTTAGATTCCACAGATACGCAGTATTTT. Protein product: CASSLDSTDTQYF.

V gene TRBV5-1 combines with J gene TRBJ2-1, with no clear D. The DNA end lines up better with TRBJ2-7; the J call may be wrong. The length of the CDR3 is 14 residues. The germline gives CDR1 SGHRS, CDR2 YFSETQ. The CDR3 here is CASSLVVQPYEQYF. CDR3 bases: TGCGCCAGCAGCTTGGTGGTCCAACCATACGAGCAGTACTTC.

The chain recombines TRBV7-6 with TRBJ2-5, with 9 bases matching TRBD2. The J call may be in error: the DNA end matches TRBJ2-7 better. There are 14 residues in the CDR3. Germline values: CDR1 SGHVS, CDR2 FNYEAQ. The CDR3, as DNA: TGTGCCAGCAAGTGGGCGGGGGGGCCGTACGAGCAGTACTTC. This gives the protein CASKWAGGPYEQYF.

The V gene is TRBV7-6, the J gene TRBJ2-1, with TRBD1 matching over 8 bases. The DNA matches TRBJ2-7 better at its end, which makes the J call doubtful. The CDR3 is 14 residues long. Germline V gives CDR1 SGHVS, CDR2 FNYEAQ. The CDR3 sequence: CASSLVQGGWEQYF. The CDR3 DNA reads TGTGCCAGCAGCTTAGTACAGGGGGGTTGGGAGCAGTACTTC.

J is TRBJ2-3 and V is TRBV7-2, with TRBD2 matching 14 bases. This CDR3 contains 20 residues. The V and J ends lost 0 bases and 0 bases, in that order; junction bases with no gene match: 8. Germline values: CDR1 SGHTA, CDR2 FQGNSA. The CDR3 region is CASSLAPGLAGGASTDTQYF. The CDR3 DNA reads as TGTGCCAGCAGCTTAGCCCCCGGACTAGCGGGAGGTGCTAGCACAGATACGCAGTATTTT.

CDR3 coding DNA: TGTGCCAGCAGCGGCAGACTAGCGGGCACCGGGGAGCTGTTTTTT. Translating gives CASSGRLAGTGELFF. The rearrangement links TRBV7-2 to TRBJ2-2; 10 nucleotides line up with TRBD2. The CDR3 runs 15 residues. Unmatched junction bases numbered 4, after V lost 5 bases and J lost 4 bases. Per germline, CDR1 SGHTA and CDR2 FQGNSA.

This clonotype was picked up many times. The rearrangement links TRBV28 to TRBJ2-1; TRBD2 agrees at 8 bases. Germline CDR1 MDHEN, CDR2 SYDVKM. The CDR3 has 19 residues. V was clipped by 3 bases and J by 3 bases; unmatched bases: 16. This CDR3 is CASSFPRALSSGGYNEQFF. DNA for the CDR3: TGTGCCAGCAGTTTCCCCCGGGCTCTTTCAAGCGGGGGCTACAATGAGCAGTTCTTC.

DNA for the CDR3: TGTGCCAGCAGTGATGAACAGACCTACAATGAGCAGTTCTTC. This gives the protein CASSDEQTYNEQFF. This chain joins TRBV2 and TRBJ2-6; D remains unclear. Matching the DNA end better, TRBJ2-1 makes the J call doubtful. Germline lookup yields CDR1 SNHLY and CDR2 FYNNEI. This CDR3 spans 14 amino acids.

Comment on this clonotype: One end of the junction varies from germline; a read error may be responsible. The chain uses TRBV6-6 and TRBJ1-3; D is possibly TRBD1 (5 bases). There are 16 residues in the CDR3. Germline V gene lookup returns CDR1 MNHNY and CDR2 SVGAGI (reference sequence). CDR3 loop: CASSYSRGVSGDTIYF. Written as DNA, the CDR3 is TGTGCCAGCAGTTACTCGAGAGGGGTCTCTGGAGACACCATATATTTT.

The CDR3 spells CSARDGWGYLAGEGWVTDTQYF. CDR3 nucleotide sequence: TGCAGTGCTAGAGATGGGTGGGGGTATCTAGCGGGAGAGGGCTGGGTCACAGATACGCAGTATTTT. V gene TRBV20-1 combines with J gene TRBJ2-3; TRBD2 matches 10 bases. The length of the CDR3 is 22 residues. Germline V gene lookup returns CDR1 DFQATT and CDR2 SNEGSKA (reference sequence). V lost 0 bases and J lost 2; bases outside the gene matches: 23.

This clonotype came up once. The CDR3: CASRIDRNTEAFF. The CDR3 coding sequence is TGTGCCAGCCGGATCGACAGAAACACTGAAGCTTTCTTT. This sequence joins TRBV7-3 and TRBJ2-5; a possible D gene is TRBD1 (5 bases). The DNA matches TRBJ1-1 better at its end, which makes the J call doubtful. The germline gives CDR1 SGHTA, CDR2 FQGTGA. CDR3 length equals 13 residues.

Here the CDR3 reads CASSLNTGREEAFF. In DNA, the CDR3 is TGTGCCAGCAGCTTAAACACGGGACGGGAAGAAGCTTTCTTT. The chain links TRBV7-9 to TRBJ1-1, with D possibly being TRBD1 (5 bases). Trimming took 2 bases from V and 8 from J, leaving 15 bases between them. This CDR3 contains 14 residues. CDR1 is SEHNR, CDR2 FQNEAQ, per germline (reference sequence).

A single count supports this clonotype. The genes are TRBV11-1 and TRBJ2-3, with TRBD2 as a possible D gene (5 bases). This CDR3 is built from 14 residues. Germline V gene data show CDR1 as SGHAT and CDR2 as FQDESV (reference sequence). Between the trimmed V and J ends, which lost 2 bases and 4 bases, there was a span of 10 bases. The CDR3: CASSLPAEADTQYF. CDR3 coding DNA: TGTGCCAGCAGCTTACCAGCGGAAGCAGATACGCAGTATTTT.

The chain employs TRBV6-5 and TRBJ1-3; no reliable D call. CDR1 MNHEY and CDR2 SVGAGI come from the germline V gene. The CDR3 has 13 amino acids. Trimming left V 5 bases short and J 4 bases short, with 9 bases between. The CDR3 here is CASSRTSGNTIYF. The CDR3, as DNA: TGTGCCAGCAGTAGGACCTCAGGAAACACCATATATTTT.

With regard to this clonotype: A read error may explain this, as a much larger clone is one base away. This rearrangement joins TRBV7-3 to TRBJ2-5, with no clear D. V lost 6 bases, J lost 11 bases, and 25 bases lay in between. This CDR3 is 15 amino acids long. Germline loops: CDR1 SGHTA, CDR2 FQGTGA. CDR3 DNA: TGTGCCAGCAGTCCTCGCGAGGCGGAAGGCGATGAGCAGTACTTC. It translates to CASSPREAEGDEQYF.

This chain uses TRBV7-9 with TRBJ2-5; D remains unclear. Trimming shortened V by 4 bases and J by 2 bases, and 11 bases separated the two germline ends. Per the germline V gene, CDR1 is SEHNR and CDR2 is FQNEAQ (reference sequence). The CDR3 loop spans 14 amino acids. The CDR3 DNA reads as TGTGCCAGCAGCTCCCCTAACGCACAAGAGACCCAGTACTTC. It encodes CASSSPNAQETQYF.

Of note for this clonotype: Without the conserved terminal phenylalanine or tryptophan, this CDR3 likely stems from a read error. It is unclear where the CDR3 begins or ends on the DNA, so no DNA is shown, and the CDR3 is as TCRdb lists it. The CDR3 is CASSLGPVGNEQFFGA. The chain employs TRBV7-6 and TRBJ2-6; the table's D call, TRBD1, has no DNA check behind it. Germline-derived CDR1 and CDR2 are SGHVS and FNYEAQ. Inclusive of both ends, the CDR3 amounts to 16 amino acids.

The chain has TRBV11-2 and TRBJ2-7; D ambiguous. The CDR3 consists of 12 residues. Trimming left V 5 bases short and J 3 bases short, with 8 bases between. Germline V gives CDR1 SGHAT, CDR2 FQNNGV. Here the CDR3 reads CASSASRYEQYF. The CDR3, as DNA: TGTGCCAGCAGCGCGTCCCGCTACGAGCAGTACTTC.

The rearrangement joins TRBV2 to TRBJ1-1, with D maybe TRBD1 (5 bases). The CDR3 extends over 14 amino acids. Germline CDR1 and CDR2: SNHLY and FYNNEI. Trimming removed 0 bases from V and 6 bases from J, with 11 bases in between. The CDR3: CASSEAVMGAEAFF. The CDR3 nucleotides are TGTGCCAGCAGTGAAGCGGTGATGGGGGCTGAAGCTTTCTTT.

Judged by abundance, this clonotype is medium-sized. This may be a read error, as it is one base from a much larger clone. This chain uses TRBV24-1 with TRBJ2-5, with 12 bases lining up with TRBD1. Per germline, CDR1 KGHDR and CDR2 SFDVKD. The trim removed 5 bases at V and 11 bases at J, leaving 11 bases unmatched. CDR3 length equals 15 residues. As DNA, the CDR3 is TGTGCCACCAGTGCCGGGACAGGGGGCTCAAATGAGCAGTACTTC. This gives the protein CATSAGTGGSNEQYF.

V is TRBV6-1 and J is TRBJ2-6; no clear D gene. Judging by the DNA end, TRBJ2-7 fits better; the J call may be wrong. The CDR3 is made up of 14 amino acids. Germline loops: CDR1 MNHNS, CDR2 SASEGT. The CDR3 here is CASLNSGLTYEQYF. In DNA, the CDR3 is TGTGCCAGCCTGAATTCGGGCCTGACCTACGAGCAGTACTTC.

The chain carries TRBV12-3 or TRBV12-4 and TRBJ2-5; D could derive from TRBD1 or TRBD2 (6 bases each). The J call may not be correct, given that the DNA end is closer to TRBJ2-7. The CDR3 is 15 residues long. Written as DNA, the CDR3 is TGTGCCAGCAGTTTAAAAGGGGGGACTGGCTACGAGCAGTACTTC. Translation gives CASSLKGGTGYEQYF.